The 27 T cell receptor beta chains listed next were all sequenced from one sample in a study of blood T cell repertoires in COVID-19. Repertoires were generated with immunoSEQ multiplex PCR, while TCRdb's copy carries only in-frame clones and drops some. The repertoire includes approximately 350,000 clones, 80% to 85% of them detected once, and about 5.4% sits in the top ten. Material: PBMCs or T cells enriched from blood (not recorded which). The receptors originated from a woman in her forties or fifties who had recovered from COVID-19.

The rearrangement joins TRBV5-5 to TRBJ2-3; 9 positions match TRBD1. V lost 9 bases, J lost 1 base, and 6 bases stayed unmatched. The CDR3 is 14 residues long. The germline V gene has CDR1 SGHKS and CDR2 YYEKEE (reference sequence). CDR3 protein: CATLQGAGTDTQYF. The CDR3 DNA is TGTGCCACCTTACAGGGGGCGGGCACAGATACGCAGTATTTT.

The chain has TRBV7-2 and TRBJ1-5, with D possibly TRBD1 on 5 matching bases. The ends were cut back, 3 bases at V and 2 bases at J, with 5 bases in the middle. Germline-derived CDR1 and CDR2 are SGHTA and FQGNSA. CDR3 size: 13 residues. The CDR3: CASSLTGNQPQHF. The CDR3 bases are TGTGCCAGCAGCTTGACAGGCAATCAGCCCCAGCATTTT.

This chain links TRBV29-1 with TRBJ2-1; 10 bases align to TRBD2. Looked up from germline, CDR1 is SQVTM and CDR2 is ANQGSEA. Trimming cost V 2 bases and J 10 bases; bases outside gene matches: 11. The CDR3 loop spans 15 amino acids. CDR3 loop: CSVEPSGGLNVEQFF. Here the CDR3 DNA reads TGCAGCGTTGAACCTAGCGGGGGACTCAATGTAGAGCAGTTCTTC.

The rearrangement joins TRBV7-6 to TRBJ1-1, with 8 bases identical to TRBD1. Germline-derived CDR1 and CDR2 are SGHVS and FNYEAQ. CDR3 size: 17 residues. V trimming: 2 bases; J trimming: 6 bases; junction bases outside the gene matches: 14. The CDR3 protein is CASSLRAPGQGAAEAFF. The DNA for the CDR3 is TGTGCCAGCAGCTTAAGGGCACCCGGGCAGGGGGCCGCTGAAGCTTTCTTT.

V and J are TRBV29-1 and TRBJ1-2; a weak D match, TRBD1 (5 bases). Trimming shortened V by 4 bases and J by 4 bases, and 10 bases separated the two germline ends. Germline CDR1 is SQVTM and CDR2 is ANQGSEA. The CDR3 sequence is 12 residues long. CDR3 in DNA: TGCAGCGTTGGGGGGGGGAGCTATGGCTACACCTTC. It is translated as CSVGGGSYGYTF.

V and J are TRBV9 and TRBJ1-2; 10 nucleotides line up with TRBD1. Germline CDR1 is SGDLS and CDR2 is YYNGEE. Trimming removed 0 bases from V and 8 bases from J; junction bases left unmatched: 7. The CDR3 totals 15 residues. In nucleotides, the CDR3 is TGTGCCAGCAGCGTAGGGACAGGGGGGGCCTACGGCTACACCTTC. The encoded protein is CASSVGTGGAYGYTF.

The sample holds a few counts of this clone. The rearrangement links TRBV5-8 to TRBJ1-4; 7 bases line up with TRBD1. Germline V gene lookup returns CDR1 SGHTS and CDR2 YDEGEE. J gave up 8 bases and V 2 bases, and 3 bases lay outside the gene matches. There are 13 residues in the CDR3. The CDR3 here is CASSLTGVEKLFF. The CDR3 DNA sequence: TGTGCCAGCAGCTTAACAGGGGTGGAAAAACTGTTTTTT.

This clone appeared once. V and J are TRBV30 and TRBJ1-5, with 7 nucleotides matching TRBD1. V shed 1 base and J 5 bases; nucleotides not matched to a gene: 2. This CDR3 contains 13 residues. CDR1 is GTSNPN, CDR2 SVGIG, per germline (reference sequence). The CDR3 here is CAWSGTGDQPQHF. In DNA, the CDR3 is TGTGCCTGGAGTGGCACAGGGGATCAGCCCCAGCATTTT.

The chain couples TRBV6-1 to TRBJ2-7, with 11 bases matching TRBD2. The CDR3 length is 17 residues. In germline, CDR1 is MNHNS, CDR2 SASEGT. With 4 bases clipped from V and 6 bases from J, the junction kept 14 bases outside the gene matches. The CDR3 loop reads CASSAGLAGVFFSEQYF. For the CDR3, the DNA is TGTGCCAGCAGTGCCGGACTAGCGGGCGTTTTTTTTTCCGAGCAGTACTTC.

This clone was seen repeatedly, ten times or more. V gene TRBV7-2 combines with J gene TRBJ1-2; possible D gene TRBD1, 5 bases. V was clipped by 5 bases and J by 7 bases, with 23 bases between them. The CDR3 is 16 residues long. Germline values: CDR1 SGHTA, CDR2 FQGNSA. The CDR3, as DNA: TGTGCCAGCAGCCCCTACCGAGACAGCGGGACCTCTGGCTACACCTTC. It codes for CASSPYRDSGTSGYTF. The whole variable domain, filled in from reference TRBV7-2 and TRBJ1-2, reads GAGVSQSPSNKVTEKGKDVELRCDPISGHTALYWYRQSLGQGLEFLIYFQGNSAPDKSGLPSDRFSAERTGGSVSTLTIQRTQQEDSAVYLCASSPYRDSGTSGYTFGSGTRLTVV.

The chain is built from TRBV5-8 and TRBJ2-5, with D maybe TRBD2 (5 bases). Trimming took 0 bases from V and 2 from J, leaving 8 bases between them. The germline CDR1 and CDR2 sequences are SGHTS and YDEGEE. The CDR3 runs 14 residues. The CDR3 region has the DNA TGTGCCAGCAGCTTGGTAGGAGGTCAAGAGACCCAGTACTTC. Translation gives CASSLVGGQETQYF.

DNA of the CDR3: TGCGCCAGCAGCTTGGGCTATGGAGCGGAGAATGAAAAACTGTTTTTT. Residues: CASSLGYGAENEKLFF. The chain has TRBV5-1 and TRBJ1-4; unclear D gene. CDR3 length equals 16 residues. Germline CDR1 and CDR2: SGHRS and YFSETQ. Trimming shortened V by 0 bases and J by 5 bases, and 14 bases separated the two germline ends.

The V and J genes are TRBV20-1 and TRBJ2-7, with 9 bases that match TRBD1. Germline values: CDR1 DFQATT, CDR2 SNEGSKA (reference sequence). Germline trimming cut 3 bases from V and 4 bases from J; bases unmatched to any gene: 16. The CDR3 is made up of 17 amino acids. The DNA for the CDR3 is TGCAGTGCTAGTCCAACCGAGGGGACAGGGAGGCCTTACGAGCAGTACTTC. The encoded protein is CSASPTEGTGRPYEQYF.

The chain combines TRBV3-1 (or the pseudogene TRBV3-2) with TRBJ1-3; D is perhaps TRBD1 (6 bases). Trimming pared 6 bases from V and 0 bases from J, leaving 18 bases between. Germline CDR1 and CDR2: LGHDT and YNNKEL (reference sequence). The CDR3 is made up of 17 amino acids. The CDR3 loop is CASSKFDRLSSGNTIYF. CDR3 DNA sequence: TGTGCCAGCAGTAAATTTGACAGGCTCAGCTCTGGAAACACCATATATTTT.

In the case of this clone: A read error may account for a junction end that differs from germline. The J gene is TRBJ1-2, the V gene TRBV7-9; 9 nucleotides agree with TRBD1. CDR1 is SEHNR, CDR2 FQNEAQ, per germline (reference sequence). This CDR3 is built from 14 residues. The CDR3 reads CASSLGTGRGGYTF. The CDR3 DNA reads as TGTGCCAGCAGTTTAGGGACAGGGAGAGGCGGCTACACCTTC.

CDR3 in amino acids: CASSTQGVPADTQYF. The DNA of the CDR3 is TGTGCCAGCAGTACACAGGGGGTCCCCGCAGATACGCAGTATTTT. The chain couples TRBV27 to TRBJ2-3; TRBD1 matches 8 bases. CDR3 size: 15 residues. Germline lookup yields CDR1 MNHEY and CDR2 SMNVEV (reference sequence). With V trimmed by 5 bases and J by 4 bases, 8 bases remained unmatched.

The count of this clone is one. The chain uses TRBV4-1 and TRBJ1-2, with 7 positions matching TRBD1. Unmatched junction bases numbered 9, after V lost 4 bases and J lost 4 bases. From germline, CDR1 is MGHRA and CDR2 YSYEKL. The CDR3 is 15 amino acids. In DNA, the CDR3 is TGCGCCAGCAGCCGATTCGGGACAGACCTCTATGGCTACACCTTC. Residues: CASSRFGTDLYGYTF.

This clone appeared a few times. This chain connects TRBV6-4 to TRBJ1-1, with TRBD1 identical over 7 bases. This CDR3 comprises 15 residues. Losses at the gene ends were 4 bases for V and 0 bases for J; bases not matched to a gene: 5. CDR1 and CDR2 (germline): MRHNA, SNTAGT. CDR3 protein: CASSGFGQVNTEAFF. The CDR3 DNA sequence: TGTGCCAGCAGTGGTTTTGGACAGGTGAACACTGAAGCTTTCTTT.

CDR3: CASSTTGTGNTIYF. Here the CDR3 DNA reads TGTGCCAGCAGCACGACAGGGACCGGAAACACCATATATTTT. The chain employs TRBV7-2 and TRBJ1-3; 7 nucleotides agree with TRBD1. Germline V gene data show CDR1 as SGHTA and CDR2 as FQGNSA. V lost 5 bases and J lost 4; bases outside the gene matches: 5. This CDR3 is 14 amino acids long.

This clone was seen only once. Other nucleotide sequences in the sample specify the same CDR3. The V call is TRBV5-1, the J call TRBJ2-2; D is unclear. V was pared by 4 bases and J by 2 bases, with 3 bases between. CDR1 and CDR2 from the germline V gene are SGHRS and YFSETQ. The CDR3 runs to 12 residues. The CDR3 region is CASSPNTGELFF. The CDR3 nucleotides read TGCGCCAGCAGCCCTAACACCGGGGAGCTGTTTTTT. The entire variable domain, with the rest obtained from reference TRBV5-1 and TRBJ2-2, is as follows: KAGVTQTPRYLIKTRGQQVTLSCSPISGHRSVSWYQQTPGQGLQFLFEYFSETQRNKGNFPGRFSGRQFSNSRSEMNVSTLELGDSALYLCASSPNTGELFFGEGSRLTVL.

DNA of the CDR3: TGTGCCAGCAGCCAAGAGGTGGTAGCGGGACTTAGCACAGATACGCAGTATTTT. Amino acid sequence: CASSQEVVAGLSTDTQYF. This sequence joins TRBV4-2 and TRBJ2-3, with TRBD2 identical over 8 bases. This CDR3 has 18 amino acids. Germline CDR1 and CDR2: LGHNA and YNFKEQ. V shed 0 bases and J 0 bases; nucleotides not matched to a gene: 8.

The chain links TRBV3-1 (or the pseudogene TRBV3-2) to TRBJ2-7; 9 nucleotides match TRBD2. The CDR3 runs to 16 residues. V gave up 6 bases and J gave up 0 bases; unmatched junction bases: 9. Germline-derived CDR1 and CDR2 are LGHDT and YNNKEL (reference sequence). The DNA of the CDR3 is TGTGCCAGCAGTTCACTAGCGGGCCCAAGCTCCTACGAGCAGTACTTC. It specifies CASSSLAGPSSYEQYF.

The chain joins TRBV5-1 to TRBJ1-2; D is perhaps TRBD1 (6 bases). This CDR3 contains 15 residues. Germline CDR1 is SGHRS and CDR2 is YFSETQ. V lost 4 bases to trimming and J lost 0 bases, with 13 bases between them. CDR3 sequence: CASSPETGTNYGYTF. The CDR3 bases are TGCGCCAGCAGCCCAGAGACAGGAACTAACTATGGCTACACCTTC.

The rearrangement joins TRBV11-2 to TRBJ2-5; D unclear. There are 12 residues in the CDR3. With 5 bases removed from V and 5 bases from J, the gap between germline ends came to 9 bases. Germline lookup yields CDR1 SGHAT and CDR2 FQNNGV. The CDR3 spells CASSQDFETQYF. In DNA, the CDR3 is TGTGCCAGCAGCCAAGACTTCGAGACCCAGTACTTC. The full variable domain, its missing parts supplied by reference TRBV11-2 and TRBJ2-5, is EAGVAQSPRYKIIEKRQSVAFWCNPISGHATLYWYQQILGQGPKLLIQFQNNGVVDDSQLPKDRFSAERLKGVDSTLKIQPAKLEDSAVYLCASSQDFETQYFGPGTRLLVL.

The chain combines TRBV19 with TRBJ2-1; 9 positions match TRBD2. The germline V gene encodes CDR1 LNHDA and CDR2 SQIVND (reference sequence). V gave up 5 bases and J gave up 3 bases; unmatched junction bases: 8. The CDR3 runs to 16 residues. CDR3 loop: CASSLATSGLYNEQFF. The CDR3 DNA reads TGTGCCAGTAGTCTAGCGACTAGCGGTCTCTACAATGAGCAGTTCTTC.

This chain links TRBV19 with TRBJ2-1, with TRBD2 identical over 7 bases. CDR3 length: 15 amino acids. CDR1 and CDR2 (germline): LNHDA, SQIVND (reference sequence). V shed 1 base and J 4 bases; nucleotides not matched to a gene: 4. The CDR3 bases are TGTGCCAGTAGTATAGGGGCGGGAGCTTACAATGAGCAGTTCTTC. Its protein product is CASSIGAGAYNEQFF.

The J gene is TRBJ2-5, the V gene TRBV7-9, with 9 bases matching TRBD1. This CDR3 is 14 amino acids long. Per the germline V gene, CDR1 is SEHNR and CDR2 is FQNEAQ (reference sequence). J was trimmed by 5 bases and V by 5 bases; bases with no gene match: 6. The CDR3 is CASSTTGGWETQYF. CDR3 nucleotide sequence: TGTGCCAGCAGCACGACAGGGGGTTGGGAGACCCAGTACTTC.